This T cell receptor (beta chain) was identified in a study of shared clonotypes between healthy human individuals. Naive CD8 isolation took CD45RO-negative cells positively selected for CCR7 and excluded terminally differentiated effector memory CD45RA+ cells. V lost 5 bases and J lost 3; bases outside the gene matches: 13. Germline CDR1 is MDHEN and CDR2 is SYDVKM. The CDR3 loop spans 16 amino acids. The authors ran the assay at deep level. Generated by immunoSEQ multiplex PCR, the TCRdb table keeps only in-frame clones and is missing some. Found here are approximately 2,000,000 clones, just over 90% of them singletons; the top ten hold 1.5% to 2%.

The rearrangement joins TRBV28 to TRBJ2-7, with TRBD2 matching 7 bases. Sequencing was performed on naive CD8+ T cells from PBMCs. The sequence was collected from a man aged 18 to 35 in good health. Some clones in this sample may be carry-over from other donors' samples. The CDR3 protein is CASSPGLHRRRYEQYF. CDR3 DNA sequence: TGTGCCAGCAGTCCGGGACTACATCGCAGGCGCTACGAGCAGTACTTC. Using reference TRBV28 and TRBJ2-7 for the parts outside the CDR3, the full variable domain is DVKVTQSSRYLVKRTGEKVFLECVQDMDHENMFWYRQDPGLGLRLIYFSYDVKMKEKGDIPEGYSVSREKKERFSLILESASTNQTSMYLCASSPGLHRRRYEQYFGPGTRLTVT.